Below are 8 T cell receptor beta chains sequenced from a single sample in a study of blood T cell repertoires in COVID-19 (dated by TCRdb to the early 2020s). The library was generated by the immunoSEQ multiplex PCR assay. Sourced from immuneACCESS, this table was stored by TCRdb with only in-frame sequences that have V and J called. A share of the clones is absent; for the studies checked, an unresolved V gene accounts for under half, and the remainder has no known explanation. Present in this sample are 350,000 to 400,000 clones, approximately 90% of which were seen just once. The ten largest clonotypes hold roughly 0.9% of the sample. Input material: PBMCs or T cells enriched from blood (not recorded which). These receptor sequences come from a woman between 35 and 50 years old who had been exposed to COVID-19.

The chain employs TRBV13 and TRBJ1-6; no clear D. The CDR3 loop spans 13 amino acids. Germline V gene sequence: CDR1 PRHDT, CDR2 FYEKMQ (reference sequence). Between the trimmed V and J ends, which lost 5 bases and 8 bases, there was a span of 10 bases. DNA of the CDR3: TGTGCCAGCAGCCACTATCGGGATTCACCCCTCCACTTT. Protein sequence: CASSHYRDSPLHF.

This chain uses TRBV11-2 with TRBJ2-5; TRBD2 aligns across 11 bases. Germline trimming cut 5 bases from V and 5 bases from J; bases unmatched to any gene: 10. The CDR3 contains 16 residues. The germline V gene has CDR1 SGHAT and CDR2 FQNNGV. The CDR3 DNA sequence: TGTGCCAGCAGCCCAGTGTTAGCGGGGGGGCGGGAGACCCAGTACTTC. It encodes CASSPVLAGGRETQYF.

V gene TRBV12-3 or TRBV12-4 combines with J gene TRBJ2-7; 9 nucleotides line up with TRBD1. V shed 4 bases and J 7 bases; nucleotides not matched to a gene: 5. This CDR3 is built from 13 residues. CDR3 in DNA: TGTGCCAGCAGTTCGGGACAGGGAAATGAGCAGTACTTC. Translated, it gives CASSSGQGNEQYF.

The chain links TRBV7-2 to TRBJ2-5; D perhaps matches TRBD2 (6 bases). V was pared by 7 bases and J by 5 bases, with 20 bases between. Germline V lookup: CDR1 SGHTA, CDR2 FQGNSA. CDR3 length: 15 amino acids. The CDR3 region is CASTSTVAGTETQYF. CDR3 DNA sequence: TGTGCCAGCACCTCCACAGTCGCGGGGACCGAGACCCAGTACTTC.

The rearrangement links TRBV5-8 to TRBJ1-5, with TRBD1 matching over 7 bases. Trimming cost V 4 bases and J 4 bases; bases outside gene matches: 8. CDR1 is SGHTS and CDR2 is YDEGEE in the germline V gene. The CDR3 consists of 15 residues. CDR3 residues: CASSEGAQRNQPQHF. DNA of the CDR3: TGTGCCAGCAGCGAGGGGGCTCAGAGAAATCAGCCCCAGCATTTT. Using reference TRBV5-8 and TRBJ1-5 for the parts outside the CDR3, the full variable domain is EAGVTQSPTHLIKTRGQQATLRCSPISGHTSVYWYQQALGLGLQFLLWYDEGEERNRGNFPPRFSGRQFPNYSSELNVNALELEDSALYLCASSEGAQRNQPQHFGDGTRLSIL.

This clone was seen more than once but under ten times. This sequence joins TRBV5-8 and TRBJ1-3; TRBD1 aligns across 7 bases. Germline trimming cut 4 bases from V and 0 bases from J; bases unmatched to any gene: 10. CDR1 SGHTS and CDR2 YDEGEE come from the germline V gene. The CDR3 consists of 17 residues. CDR3: CASSLHRGQISGNTIYF. The DNA for the CDR3 is TGTGCCAGCAGCCTCCACAGGGGACAAATCTCTGGAAACACCATATATTTT.

This chain connects TRBV20-1 to TRBJ1-1; D is unresolved. This CDR3 contains 11 residues. With 5 bases removed from V and 7 bases from J, the gap between germline ends came to 11 bases. The germline V gene has CDR1 DFQATT and CDR2 SNEGSKA (reference sequence). CDR3 region: CSASRVGEAFF. CDR3 DNA sequence: TGCAGTGCTTCGAGGGTTGGTGAAGCTTTCTTT.

The chain links TRBV7-9 to TRBJ1-2; D is ambiguous. This CDR3 spans 13 amino acids. Germline V gene data show CDR1 as SEHNR and CDR2 as FQNEAQ (reference sequence). V was cut by 7 bases and J by 4 bases, with 13 bases left in between. DNA of the CDR3: TGTGCCAGCACCTCTCCGGGAGCCTATGGCTACACCTTC. Amino acids: CASTSPGAYGYTF.